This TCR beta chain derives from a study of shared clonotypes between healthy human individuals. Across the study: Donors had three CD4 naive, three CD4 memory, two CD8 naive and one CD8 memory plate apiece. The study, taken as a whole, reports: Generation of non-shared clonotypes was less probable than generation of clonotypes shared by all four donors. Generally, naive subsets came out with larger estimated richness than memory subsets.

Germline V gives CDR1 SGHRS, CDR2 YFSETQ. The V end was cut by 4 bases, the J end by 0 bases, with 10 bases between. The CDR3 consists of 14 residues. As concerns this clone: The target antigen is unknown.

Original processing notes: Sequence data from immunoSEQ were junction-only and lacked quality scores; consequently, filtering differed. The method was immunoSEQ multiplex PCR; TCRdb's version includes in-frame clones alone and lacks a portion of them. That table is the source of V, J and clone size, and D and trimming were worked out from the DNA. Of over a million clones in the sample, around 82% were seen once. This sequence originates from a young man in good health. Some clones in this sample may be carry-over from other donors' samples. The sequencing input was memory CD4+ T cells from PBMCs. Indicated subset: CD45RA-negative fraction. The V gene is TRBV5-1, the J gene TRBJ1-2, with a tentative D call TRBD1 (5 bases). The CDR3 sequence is CASSPPGPNYGYTF. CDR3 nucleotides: TGCGCCAGCAGCCCACCGGGACCTAACTATGGCTACACCTTC. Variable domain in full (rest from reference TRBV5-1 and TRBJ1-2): KAGVTQTPRYLIKTRGQQVTLSCSPISGHRSVSWYQQTPGQGLQFLFEYFSETQRNKGNFPGRFSGRQFSNSRSEMNVSTLELGDSALYLCASSPPGPNYGYTFGSGTRLTVV.